The sequence of this TCR beta chain was determined in a study of a mutant IDH1 vaccine in newly diagnosed glioma (dated by TCRdb to about 2021). Study-wide context: Patients received eight vaccinations in weeks 1, 3, 5, 7, 11, 15, 19 and 23, corresponding to visits V03 through V10. Vaccination started 4-6 weeks after radiotherapy alone, or was given together with temozolomide cycles in the groups whose treatment included chemotherapy. Of the approximately 35 treated patients, about 60% were male and around 40% were female, and the mean age was around 40 years. Before enrollment, patients had received standard therapy of radiotherapy alone, temozolomide alone, or radiochemotherapy with temozolomide; most received the combination. Peripheral blood samples were drawn at six visits, namely V03 (baseline), V05, V07, V10, V12 and V13. Longitudinal TCRB deep sequencing was done for 25 to 30 treated patients, wherever samples were available for exploratory analyses.

Libraries came from the immunoSEQ multiplex PCR assay. Rearranged TCR beta chain sequences were amplified with the hsTCRB Kit following the manufacturer's protocol. TCRB libraries were sequenced on an Illumina MiSeq. As for the original processing: Demultiplexing, trimming and gene mapping were performed with the kit vendor's proprietary platform. TCRdb re-hosts the immuneACCESS table, in-frame sequences only. Its copies lack some clones; in the studies checked, an unresolved V gene accounts for under half of them, and the cause for the rest is not known. That table furnishes V, J and clone size, whereas the DNA furnished D and trimming. The table for this sample lists roughly 45,000 clones; 65% to 85% of them were counted only once. In total, the top ten clones hold less than 3% of the sample. The full study reports these points: Pseudoprogression seemed to be unrelated to changes in the top peripheral T cell clonotypes found by TCRB sequencing. The authors stated that sample limitations prevented analyses of patient blood samples from being reproduced. Immune responses induced by the vaccine were seen in roughly 92% of patients across multiple MHC alleles. Availability determined which PBMC samples were chosen for TCRB deep sequencing.

CDR1 MNHNS and CDR2 SASEGT are derived from the germline V gene. The junction carries 13 bases between V and J, which are trimmed by 5 bases and 4 bases respectively. The CDR3 spans 14 residues, from the cysteine through the phenylalanine. Just CDR3 DNA is preserved here, 42 bases in frame from base 1. Per the publication, the time point label means: week 23, last vaccination. Each vaccine dose was 300 ug of a 20-mer mutant IDH1 peptide in Montanide, given subcutaneously with topical imiquimod. All donors had newly diagnosed IDH1-mutant astrocytomas of WHO grade 3 or 4 that showed loss of nuclear ATRX. The samples were drawn from NOA16, a multicentre, single-arm, open-label phase I trial in Germany that tested a mutant IDH1 peptide vaccine in humans for the first time. Genomic DNA for TCRB sequencing was isolated from EDTA blood with the DNeasy Blood and Tissue Kit. Points on this clone: No cognate antigen has been identified for it. Base qualities are not at hand, and no much larger clone is one base apart.

The V and J genes are TRBV6-1 and TRBJ2-3; TRBD2 might be the D gene, on 5 matching bases. The sample was PBMCs, taken from a glioma patient whose treatment included an IDH1 peptide vaccine. This sequence originates from a woman aged 18-29 years with glioma. Some clones in this sample may be carry-over from other donors' samples. The CDR3 protein sequence reads: CASSLRVRADTQYF. The nucleotide sequence reads as follows: TGTGCCAGCAGTCTACGGGTGAGGGCAGATACGCAGTATTTT.